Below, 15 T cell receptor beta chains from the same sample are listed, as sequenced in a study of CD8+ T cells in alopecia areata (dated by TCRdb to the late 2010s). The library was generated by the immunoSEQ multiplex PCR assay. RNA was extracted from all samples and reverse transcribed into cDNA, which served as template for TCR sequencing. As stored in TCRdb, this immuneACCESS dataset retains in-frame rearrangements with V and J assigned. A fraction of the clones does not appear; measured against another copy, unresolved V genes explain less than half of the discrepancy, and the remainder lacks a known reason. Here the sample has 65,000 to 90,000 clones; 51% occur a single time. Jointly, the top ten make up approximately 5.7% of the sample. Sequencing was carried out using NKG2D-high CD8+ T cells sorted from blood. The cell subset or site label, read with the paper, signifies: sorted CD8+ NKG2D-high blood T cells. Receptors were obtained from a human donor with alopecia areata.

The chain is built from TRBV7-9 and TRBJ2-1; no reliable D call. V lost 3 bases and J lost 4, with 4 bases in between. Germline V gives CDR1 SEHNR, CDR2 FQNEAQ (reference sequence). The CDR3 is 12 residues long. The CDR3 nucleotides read TGTGCCAGCAGCTTGGGGTACAATGAGCAGTTCTTC. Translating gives CASSLGYNEQFF. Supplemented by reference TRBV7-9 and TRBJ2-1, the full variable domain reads DTGVSQNPRHKITKRGQNVTFRCDPISEHNRLYWYRQTLGQGPEFLTYFQNEAQLEKSRLLSDRFSAERPKGSFSTLEIQRTEQGDSAMYLCASSLGYNEQFFGPGTRLTVL.

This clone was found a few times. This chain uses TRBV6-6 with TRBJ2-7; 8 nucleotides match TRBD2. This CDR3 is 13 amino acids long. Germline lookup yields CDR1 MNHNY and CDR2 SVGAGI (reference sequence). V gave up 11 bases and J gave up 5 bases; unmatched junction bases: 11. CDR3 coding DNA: TGTGCCCCCGGTGACAAAGCGGGAGACGAGCAGTACTTC. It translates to CAPGDKAGDEQYF.

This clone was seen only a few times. This CDR3 is CASRALEGANTGELFF. For the CDR3, the DNA is TGTGCCAGCAGAGCGCTGGAGGGGGCGAACACCGGGGAGCTGTTTTTT. The chain links TRBV7-9 to TRBJ2-2, with D perhaps being TRBD1 or TRBD2 (6 bases each). Germline loops: CDR1 SEHNR, CDR2 FQNEAQ (reference sequence). The V end lost 6 bases, the J end lost 0 bases, and 14 bases lay between the germline ends. The CDR3 runs to 16 residues.

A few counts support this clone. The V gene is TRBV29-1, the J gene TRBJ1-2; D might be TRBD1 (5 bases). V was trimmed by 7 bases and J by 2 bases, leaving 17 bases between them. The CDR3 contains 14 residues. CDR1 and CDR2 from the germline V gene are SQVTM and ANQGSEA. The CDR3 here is CSAEGRAQNYGYTF. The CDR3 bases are TGCAGCGCCGAGGGGAGGGCTCAAAACTATGGCTACACCTTC.

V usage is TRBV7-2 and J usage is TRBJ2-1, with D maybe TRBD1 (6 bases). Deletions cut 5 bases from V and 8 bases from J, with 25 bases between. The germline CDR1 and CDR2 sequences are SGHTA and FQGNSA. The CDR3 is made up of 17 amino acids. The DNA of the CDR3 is TGTGCCAGCAGCCTCGCGGTGGGGGCTAGTAGGGGCCATGAGCAGTTCTTC. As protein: CASSLAVGASRGHEQFF.

Here the CDR3 DNA reads TGTGCCAGCAGCTTGGGGGGAGGCGGTGGCTACACCTTC. Amino acid sequence: CASSLGGGGGYTF. This chain links TRBV5-6 with TRBJ1-2; D unresolved. Trimming cost V 0 bases and J 7 bases, with 10 bases left between them. Germline CDR1 SGHDT, CDR2 YYEEEE. This CDR3 is built from 13 residues. Full variable domain (rest looked up from reference TRBV5-6 and TRBJ1-2): DAGVTQSPTHLIKTRGQQVTLRCSPKSGHDTVSWYQQALGQGPQFIFQYYEEEERQRGNFPDRFSGHQFPNYSSELNVNALLLGDSALYLCASSLGGGGGYTFGSGTRLTVV.

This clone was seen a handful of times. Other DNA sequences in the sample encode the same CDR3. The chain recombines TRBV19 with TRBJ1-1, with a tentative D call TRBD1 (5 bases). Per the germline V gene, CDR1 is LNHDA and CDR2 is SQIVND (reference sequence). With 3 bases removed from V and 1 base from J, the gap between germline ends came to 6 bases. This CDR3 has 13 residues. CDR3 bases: TGTGCCAGTAGTATCGGGGGGAACACTGAAGCTTTCTTT. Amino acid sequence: CASSIGGNTEAFF.

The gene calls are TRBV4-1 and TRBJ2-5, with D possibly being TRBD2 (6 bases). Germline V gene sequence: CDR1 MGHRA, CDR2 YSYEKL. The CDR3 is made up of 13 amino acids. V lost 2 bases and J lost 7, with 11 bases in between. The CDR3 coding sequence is TGCGCCAGCAGCCAATACGTCGGGGGGACCCAGTACTTC. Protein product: CASSQYVGGTQYF.

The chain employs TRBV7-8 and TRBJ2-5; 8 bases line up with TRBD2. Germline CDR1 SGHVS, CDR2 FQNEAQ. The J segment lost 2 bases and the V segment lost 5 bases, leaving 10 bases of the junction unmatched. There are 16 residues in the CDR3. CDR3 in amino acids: CASSETGTSRQETQYF. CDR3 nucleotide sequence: TGTGCCAGCAGCGAAACAGGGACTAGTAGACAAGAGACCCAGTACTTC. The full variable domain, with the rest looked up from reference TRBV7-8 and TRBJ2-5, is GAGVSQSPRYKVAKRGQDVALRCDPISGHVSLFWYQQALGQGPEFLTYFQNEAQLDKSGLPSDRFFAERPEGSVSTLKIQRTQQEDSAVYLCASSETGTSRQETQYFGPGTRLLVL.

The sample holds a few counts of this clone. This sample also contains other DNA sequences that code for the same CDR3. This chain's CDR3 is CSVEVGLSYEQYF. DNA of the CDR3: TGCAGCGTTGAAGTTGGACTATCCTACGAGCAGTACTTC. The rearrangement uses TRBV29-1 and TRBJ2-7, with D perhaps TRBD2 (6 bases). Per the germline V gene, CDR1 is SQVTM and CDR2 is ANQGSEA. The germline V and J ends were trimmed by 1 base and 1 base, with 8 bases remaining between them. The CDR3 runs 13 residues.

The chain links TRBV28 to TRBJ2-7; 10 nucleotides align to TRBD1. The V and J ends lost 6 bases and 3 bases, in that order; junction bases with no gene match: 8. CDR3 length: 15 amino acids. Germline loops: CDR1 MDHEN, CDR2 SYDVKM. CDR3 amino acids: CASRPTGTGDYEQYF. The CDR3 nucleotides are TGTGCCAGCAGGCCTACCGGGACAGGGGACTACGAGCAGTACTTC.

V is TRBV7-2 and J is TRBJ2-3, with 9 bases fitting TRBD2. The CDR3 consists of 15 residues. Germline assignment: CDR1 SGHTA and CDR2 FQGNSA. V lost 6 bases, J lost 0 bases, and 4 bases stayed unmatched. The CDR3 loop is CASRSLAGSTDTQYF. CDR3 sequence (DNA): TGTGCCAGCAGGAGCCTAGCGGGGAGCACAGATACGCAGTATTTT.

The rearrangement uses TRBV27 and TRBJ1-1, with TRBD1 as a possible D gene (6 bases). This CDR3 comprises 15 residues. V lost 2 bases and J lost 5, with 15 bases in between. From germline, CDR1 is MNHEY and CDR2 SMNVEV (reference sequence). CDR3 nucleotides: TGTGCCAGCAGTTTAGGCAGGGGTTTGAGGACTGAAGCTTTCTTT. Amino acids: CASSLGRGLRTEAFF.

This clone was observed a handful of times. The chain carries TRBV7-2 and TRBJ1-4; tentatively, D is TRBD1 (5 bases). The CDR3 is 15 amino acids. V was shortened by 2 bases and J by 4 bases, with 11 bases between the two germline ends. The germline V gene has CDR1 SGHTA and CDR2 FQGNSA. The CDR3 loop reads CASSLFRDYNEKLFF. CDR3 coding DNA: TGTGCCAGCAGCTTATTCCGGGACTATAATGAAAAACTGTTTTTT.

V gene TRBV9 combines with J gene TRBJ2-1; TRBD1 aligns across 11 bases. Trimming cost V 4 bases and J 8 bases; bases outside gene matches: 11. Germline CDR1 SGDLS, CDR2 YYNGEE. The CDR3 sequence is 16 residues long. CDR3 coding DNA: TGTGCCAGCAGCCCCCCGGGACAGGGGGTTAGCGATGAGCAGTTCTTC. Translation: CASSPPGQGVSDEQFF.